This T cell receptor beta chain emerged from a study of CD8+CD57+ T cells in acquired aplastic anemia. Investigators profiled TCR beta VDJ and CDR3 from genomic DNA template. MiXCR, run by TCRdb on the reads, gives a single entry per CDR3 protein. The sample has about 160,000 distinct CDR3 sequences; 40% to 60% are singletons. CDR3 length equals 15 residues. The germline V gene has CDR1 LNHDA and CDR2 SQIVND (reference sequence). The junction had 9 bases not matched to a gene; V was cut back by 4 bases and J by 8 bases. Note on this clonotype: Its antigen remains unidentified.

Sequencing was done on patients that had shown CD8+CD57+ cell expansion by flow cytometry. Every patient was diagnosed with severe acquired aplastic anemia. Regarding the study as a whole: Both patients and controls carried the same twenty-nine CD8+ CDR3 sequences.

This TCR came from a human donor with aplastic anemia. Input material: sorted CD4+, CD8+, or CD8+CD57+ T cells (not recorded which) from PBMCs. The V and J genes are TRBV19 and TRBJ2-4; 9 bases agree with TRBD2. CDR3 coding DNA: TGTGCCAGTAGTACGATAGCGGGGGAGCTAGACATTCAGTACTTC. Its translation is CASSTIAGELDIQYF.